The sequence of this T cell receptor beta chain was determined in a study of blood T cell repertoires in COVID-19. Study as a whole: Acute and convalescent COVID-19 specimens originated in the United States, Italy and Spain. Sources were T cells, B-cell-depleted T cells, or PBMCs; the material itself was cDNA or gDNA.

CDR3 size: 14 residues. V lost 4 bases and J lost 7; bases outside the gene matches: 6. CDR1 MNHEY and CDR2 SMNVEV come from the germline V gene (reference sequence). This clone was detected only a few times. Data came from immunoSEQ multiplex PCR; TCRdb stores just in-frame clones and leaves some out. The table shows about 200,000 clones, with approximately 83% occurring only once. Recruits, aged roughly 18 to 89 years, lived in some 25 US areas. Assignments of participants to cohorts depended upon their own reported clinical history. This sequence originates from a man aged 35 to 55 who had recovered from COVID-19. Sequencing was done on a sample of PBMCs or T cells enriched from blood (not recorded which). This chain joins TRBV27 and TRBJ1-2; 10 bases map to TRBD1. The CDR3 coding sequence is TGTGCCAGCAGTTGGGGGACAGGGGAAAGTGGCTACACCTTC. Its translation: CASSWGTGESGYTF.